The 17 T cell receptor beta chains in this list originate from one sample, sequenced in a study of tissue T cells after allogeneic stem cell transplantation (dated by TCRdb to 2022 to 2024). The time point label for this specimen denotes: mouse harvest day 7 after allogeneic transplant. Mouse grafts consisting of 10^7 T-cell-depleted bone marrow cells combined with 10^6 splenic CD5+ T cells were administered by tail vein injection. The method behind the library was the immunoSEQ multiplex PCR assay. The clones in this table, taken by TCRdb from immuneACCESS, are in-frame only. Not every clone is retained; where verified, under half of the shortfall comes from an unresolved V gene, and the cause of the rest is unknown. For this sample the table gives 6,000 or so clones, of which around half were detected only once. Approximately 5.5% of the sample comes from the top ten. What was sequenced was gut tissue. All receptors come from a female BALB/c mouse given C57BL/6 T cells with graft-versus-host disease after an allogeneic hematopoietic cell transplant.

Of note for this clone: Mouse germline and gene names are used. The read terminates 1 residue before the CDR3 end, so the remaining end is supplied by the germline J gene. This chain links TRBV26 with TRBJ2-1; 8 nucleotides align to TRBD2. With 4 bases clipped from V and 0 bases from J, the junction kept 2 bases outside the gene matches. The CDR3 is made up of 15 amino acids. The germline CDR1 and CDR2 sequences are KGHPV and FQNQEV (reference sequence). The DNA read from the CDR3 is TGTGCCAGCAGTCGGGACTGGAATAACTATGCTGAGCAGTTC. This gives the protein CASSRDWNNYAEQF. The entire CDR3 is CASSRDWNNYAEQFF.

This clone was detected a few times. Gene names and germline match the mouse. The sequenced fragment ends 1 residue before the CDR3 boundary, so the rest is inferred from the germline J gene. The chain uses TRBV16 and TRBJ1-1; D call uncertain. The germline V gene has CDR1 SGHSA and CDR2 FRNQAP. Trimming removed 0 bases from V and 4 bases from J, with 6 bases in between. The CDR3 consists of 13 residues. Partial CDR3 DNA: TGTGCAAGCAGCTTAGAAGGGAGCACAGAAGTCTTC. Protein product: CASSLEGSTEVF. The whole CDR3 sequence reads CASSLEGSTEVFF.

This clone has just one count. The genes and germline here are from mouse. The CDR3 end lies 1 residue beyond the end of the read and is filled in from the germline J gene. The V gene is TRBV24, the J gene TRBJ2-7; 10 nucleotides match TRBD2. The J segment lost 2 bases and the V segment lost 3 bases, leaving 4 bases of the junction unmatched. The CDR3 loop spans 15 amino acids. Germline lookup yields CDR1 KGHTA and CDR2 FRNEEI. The part of the CDR3 DNA that was read is TGTGCCAGCAGTCTAAGACTGGGGGGCGCCTATGAACAGTAC. This codes for CASSLRLGGAYEQY. The complete CDR3 sequence is CASSLRLGGAYEQYF.

As regards this clone: All gene names here are mouse names. The read terminates 1 residue ahead of where the CDR3 ends, so the germline J gene completes it. V usage is TRBV17 and J usage is TRBJ1-4; TRBD1 is a possible D gene (5 bases). Germline loops: CDR1 MNHDT, CDR2 YYDKIL. This CDR3 spans 13 amino acids. V lost 2 bases and J lost 7, with 8 bases in between. The covered CDR3 bases are TGTGCTAGCAGTAGACCGGGGGGCGAAAGATTATTT. This translates into CASSRPGGERLF. The full CDR3 sequence reads CASSRPGGERLFF.

A note on this clone: Gene names are the mouse ones. The read falls 1 residue short of the CDR3 end, and the missing part is taken from the germline J gene. The rearrangement links TRBV19 to TRBJ1-1; D unclear. With 1 base removed from V and 6 bases from J, the gap between germline ends came to 7 bases. The germline gives CDR1 FNHDT, CDR2 SITEND (reference sequence). The CDR3 is 12 amino acids. The chain's CDR3 is CASSIPPAEVFF. The part of the CDR3 DNA that was read is TGTGCCAGCAGTATACCGCCAGCAGAAGTCTTC.

On this clone itself: Here the gene names and germline are mouse. The read ends 1 residue early relative to the CDR3; the germline J gene fills the gap. The chain joins TRBV16 to TRBJ2-5; D unresolved. Germline V gene lookup returns CDR1 SGHSA and CDR2 FRNQAP. The length of the CDR3 is 12 residues. The V end was cut by 0 bases, the J end by 8 bases, with 6 bases between. Partial CDR3 DNA: TGTGCAAGCAGCTTAGATCCGGCCACCCAGTAC. Translating it yields CASSLDPATQY. The whole CDR3 is CASSLDPATQYF. Full variable domain (missing parts from reference TRBV16 and TRBJ2-5): NAGVIQTPRHKVTGKGQEATLWCEPISGHSAVFWYRQTIVQGLEFLTYFRNQAPIDDSGMPKERFSAQMPNQSHSTLKIQSTQPQDSAVYLCASSLDPATQYFGPGTRLLVL.

Comment on this clone: Each gene name is a mouse one. From the germline J gene comes the end of the CDR3, since the read stops 1 residue before it. V is TRBV3 and J is TRBJ2-7; the D gene is possibly TRBD1 (6 bases). With 0 bases removed from V and 6 bases from J, the gap between germline ends came to 9 bases. Per the germline V gene, CDR1 is SNHLY and CDR2 is FYNGKV (reference sequence). The length of the CDR3 is 13 residues. CDR3 protein: CASSLALGGEQYF. The sequenced part of the CDR3 DNA is TGTGCCAGCAGCTTAGCGCTAGGGGGTGAACAGTAC.

By proportion, this clone is medium-sized. The genes are named according to mouse. The CDR3 end lies 1 residue beyond the end of the read and is filled in from the germline J gene. The genes are TRBV14 and TRBJ2-1; 11 bases map to TRBD1. The trim removed 2 bases at V and 0 bases at J, leaving 10 bases unmatched. CDR3 size: 19 residues. Germline V gives CDR1 SGHDT, CDR2 FRDEAV. Incomplete CDR3 DNA: TGTGCCAGCAGTTTTTCGACGGACAGGGGGCGCGGTAACTATGCTGAGCAGTTC. Translating it yields CASSFSTDRGRGNYAEQF. The whole CDR3 protein is CASSFSTDRGRGNYAEQFF.

Regarding this clone: Germline and genes here are mouse. The DNA ends 1 residue before the CDR3 does, and the rest of the CDR3 is filled in from the germline J gene. The chain recombines TRBV3 with TRBJ2-5; no clear D. The germline V gene has CDR1 SNHLY and CDR2 FYNGKV (reference sequence). CDR3 length equals 13 residues. Between the trimmed V and J ends, which lost 5 bases and 3 bases, there was a span of 9 bases. CDR3 DNA (partial): TGTGCCAGCAGCATAGGACCGCAAGACACCCAGTAC. Amino acids: CASSIGPQDTQY. The CDR3 in full is CASSIGPQDTQYF.

On this clone: The gene names here belong to mouse. Read data end 1 residue before the CDR3 end; the end is taken from the germline J gene. The chain has TRBV12-1 and TRBJ1-2, with a weak D call TRBD1 (6 bases). This CDR3 has 13 residues. V was cut by 1 base and J by 4 bases, with 9 bases left in between. Germline CDR1 and CDR2: SGHSN and HYEKVE. The CDR3 sequence: CASSLGGGSDYTF. The CDR3 bases that were read are TGTGCCAGCTCTCTGGGGGGCGGCTCCGACTACACC.

As to this clone: Mouse gene names apply. The read terminates 1 residue before the CDR3 end, so the remaining end is supplied by the germline J gene. The chain is built from TRBV3 and TRBJ1-1, with no clear D. Trimming cost V 5 bases and J 1 base, with 5 bases left between them. Germline CDR1 and CDR2: SNHLY and FYNGKV (reference sequence). The CDR3 runs to 12 residues. The CDR3 region is CASSLRNTEVFF. The part of the CDR3 DNA that was read is TGTGCCAGCAGCCTCAGAAACACAGAAGTCTTC.

With regard to this clone: Gene names and germline refer to mouse. This chain's CDR3 is CASSPQGAGTEVFF. CDR3 bases read: TGTGCCAGCAGTCCTCAGGGGGCCGGCACAGAAGTCTTC. This chain connects TRBV26 to TRBJ1-1; 8 nucleotides align to TRBD1. The read stops 1 residue short of the end of the CDR3; the missing end is completed from the germline J gene. V lost 4 bases to trimming and J lost 4 bases; unmatched junction nucleotides: 5. The CDR3 totals 14 residues. Germline-derived CDR1 and CDR2 are KGHPV and FQNQEV (reference sequence).

This clone was detected once. The listed genes are named as in mouse. The CDR3 is cut off 1 residue early in the read; its end comes from the germline J gene. V and J are TRBV15 and TRBJ1-1; D is perhaps TRBD1 (6 bases). This CDR3 comprises 13 residues. Germline V gene sequence: CDR1 SGHND, CDR2 FRSKSL. V shed 1 base and J shed 3 bases, with 6 bases lying between them. The CDR3 bases that were read are TGTGCCAGCAGTTTAGACAGGGACACAGAAGTCTTC. Residues: CASSLDRDTEVF. The full CDR3 sequence reads CASSLDRDTEVFF.

Details on this clone: Any gene name here is a mouse gene name. The CDR3 end falls 1 residue outside the read, so it is completed with the germline J gene. This chain connects TRBV29 to TRBJ1-3; possible D gene TRBD1, 6 bases. The V gene lost 7 bases and the J gene lost 3 bases, with 7 bases spanning the gap. In germline, CDR1 is MSHET, CDR2 SYDVDS. This CDR3 is built from 12 residues. The sequenced CDR3 bases are TGTGCTAGCACAGGGGTTGGAAATACGCTCTAT. Protein product: CASTGVGNTLY. The whole CDR3 region reads CASTGVGNTLYF.

Note on this clone: Genes here carry mouse names. The read halts 1 residue ahead of the CDR3 end, with the missing end drawn from the germline J gene. V is TRBV12-2 and J is TRBJ1-1; no firm D call. Germline V lookup: CDR1 SGHLS, CDR2 HYDKME. V dropped 3 bases and J dropped 4 bases, with 5 bases sitting between them. The CDR3 has 11 residues. The CDR3 sequence: CASSDLTEVFF. The CDR3 bases that were read are TGTGCCAGCTCTGACCTCACAGAAGTCTTC.

As to this clone: Here the gene names and germline are mouse. The observed sequence ends 1 residue before the CDR3 terminus, with the missing tail filled in from the germline J gene. V usage is TRBV1 and J usage is TRBJ2-7, with D perhaps matching TRBD1 (5 bases). This CDR3 contains 12 residues. Germline loops: CDR1 NSQYPW, CDR2 LRSPGD (reference sequence). V lost 6 bases and J 4 bases, leaving 10 bases between the germline ends. The CDR3 loop reads CTCRDQGYEQYF. Partial CDR3 DNA: TGCACCTGCAGGGATCAGGGATATGAACAGTAC. Variable domain in full (rest from reference TRBV1 and TRBJ2-7): VTLLEQNPRWRLVPRGQAVNLRCILKNSQYPWMSWYQQDLQKQLQWLFTLRSPGDKEVKSLPGADYLATRVTDTELRLQVANMSQGRTLYCTCRDQGYEQYFGPGTRLTVL.

Concerning this clone: The gene names given are mouse names. The read gets to within 1 residue of the CDR3 end, and the germline J gene fills in the rest. The chain recombines TRBV26 with TRBJ2-5; D ambiguous. The CDR3 totals 12 residues. Trimming pared 4 bases from V and 8 bases from J, leaving 10 bases between. Germline V lookup: CDR1 KGHPV, CDR2 FQNQEV (reference sequence). CDR3 DNA, as far as it was read: TGTGCCAGCAGTCCCCGGCGGGGCACCCAGTAC. Protein: CASSPRRGTQY. Given in full, the CDR3 is CASSPRRGTQYF.